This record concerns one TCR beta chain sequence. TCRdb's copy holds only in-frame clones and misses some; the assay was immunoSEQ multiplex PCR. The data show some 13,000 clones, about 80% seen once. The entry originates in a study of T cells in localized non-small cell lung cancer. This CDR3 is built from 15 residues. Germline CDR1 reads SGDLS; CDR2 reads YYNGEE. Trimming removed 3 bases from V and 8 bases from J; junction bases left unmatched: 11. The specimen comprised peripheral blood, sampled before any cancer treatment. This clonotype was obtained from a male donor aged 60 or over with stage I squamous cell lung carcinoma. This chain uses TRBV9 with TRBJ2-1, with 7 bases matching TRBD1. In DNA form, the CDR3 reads TGTGCCAGCAGCGGACAGGGCCCTACGGGGTATGAGCAGTTCTTC. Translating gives CASSGQGPTGYEQFF.